This T cell receptor beta chain emerged from a study of T cell repertoires in cytomegalovirus infection. Study in general: The public TCR beta signatures pointed to both CMV infection and matching HLA type.

With regard to this clonotype: Its target is unknown.

Study findings and constraints: What dominated the ex vivo response were HLA-C-restricted CMV-specific TCR beta clonotypes.

TCRdb reanalysed the reads using MiXCR and keeps one entry per CDR3 protein. The sample records under 850,000 distinct CDR3 sequences, less than 40% being singletons. Germline lookup yields CDR1 SGHAT and CDR2 FQNNGV. Trimming cost V 1 base and J 2 bases; bases outside gene matches: 4. CDR3 length: 16 residues. The receptor comes from a human donor in good health (CMV status not recorded). Some clones in this sample may be carry-over from other donors' samples. This chain joins TRBV11-2 and TRBJ2-1; 8 positions match TRBD1. The sample taken for sequencing was PBMCs. CDR3 nucleotide sequence: TGTGCCAGCAGCTTAGGTGGGACAGGAGCCTACAATGAGCAGTTCTTC. Amino acids: CASSLGGTGAYNEQFF. Variable domain in full (rest from reference TRBV11-2 and TRBJ2-1): EAGVAQSPRYKIIEKRQSVAFWCNPISGHATLYWYQQILGQGPKLLIQFQNNGVVDDSQLPKDRFSAERLKGVDSTLKIQPAKLEDSAVYLCASSLGGTGAYNEQFFGPGTRLTVL.